This T cell receptor beta chain comes out of a study of identical twins. Findings and caveats of the study: Partly confounded zero-insertion analyses could result from invariant MAIT and iNKT cells. Insertions ran lower in abundant cord blood beta clonotypes, though not in memory repertoires. Out-of-frame alpha sequences shared by twins showed excess low generation probability.

With template switching, a universal primer site was added, and the cDNA carried unique molecular identifiers. TCRdb itself ran the 5' RACE reads through MiXCR, one entry per CDR3 protein. The table records approximately 1.8 million distinct CDR3 sequences, roughly a third of them present only once. J gave up 3 bases and V 4 bases, and 5 bases lay outside the gene matches. This CDR3 has 15 residues. CDR1 is LNHDA and CDR2 is SQIVND in the germline V gene (reference sequence). As to this clonotype: Its antigen remains unidentified.

The sequence came from a newborn girl in good health. This chain uses TRBV19 with TRBJ1-5; 8 bases align to TRBD1. The sequenced material came from cord blood. CDR3 sequence (DNA): TGTGCCAGTAGTACAGGGGGCACGTACAATCAGCCCCAGCATTTT. Translated, it gives CASSTGGTYNQPQHF.